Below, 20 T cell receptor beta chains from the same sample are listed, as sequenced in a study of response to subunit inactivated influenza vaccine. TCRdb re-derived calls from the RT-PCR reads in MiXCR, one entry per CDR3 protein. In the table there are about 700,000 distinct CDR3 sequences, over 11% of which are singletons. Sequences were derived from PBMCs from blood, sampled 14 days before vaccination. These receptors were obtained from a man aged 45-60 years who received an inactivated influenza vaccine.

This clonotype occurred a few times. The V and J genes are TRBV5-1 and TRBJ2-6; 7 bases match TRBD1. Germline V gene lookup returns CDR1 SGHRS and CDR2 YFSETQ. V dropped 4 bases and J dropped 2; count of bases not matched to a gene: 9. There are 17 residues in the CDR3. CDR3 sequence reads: CASSPSSTGAGANVLTF. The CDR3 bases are TGCGCCAGCAGCCCTTCCTCAACAGGGGCTGGGGCCAACGTCCTGACTTTC.

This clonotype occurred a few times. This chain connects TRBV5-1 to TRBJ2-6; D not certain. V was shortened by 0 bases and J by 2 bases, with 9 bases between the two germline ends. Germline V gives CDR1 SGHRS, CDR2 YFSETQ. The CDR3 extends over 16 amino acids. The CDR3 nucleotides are TGCGCCAGCAGCTTGGCCGAGCTGGCTGGGGCCAACGTCCTGACTTTC. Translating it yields CASSLAELAGANVLTF.

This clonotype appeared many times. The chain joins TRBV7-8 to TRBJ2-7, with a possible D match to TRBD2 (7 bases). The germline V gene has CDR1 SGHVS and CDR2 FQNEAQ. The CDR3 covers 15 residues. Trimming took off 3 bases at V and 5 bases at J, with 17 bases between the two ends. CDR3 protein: CASSFRGGGADEQYF. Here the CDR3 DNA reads TGTGCCAGCAGCTTCCGGGGAGGGGGTGCGGACGAGCAGTACTTC.

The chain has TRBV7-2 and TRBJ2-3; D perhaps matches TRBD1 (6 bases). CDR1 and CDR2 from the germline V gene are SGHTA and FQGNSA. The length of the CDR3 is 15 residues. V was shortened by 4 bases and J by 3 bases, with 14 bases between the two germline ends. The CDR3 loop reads CASSWRSGTTDTQYF. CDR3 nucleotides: TGTGCCAGCAGCTGGCGGTCGGGGACAACAGATACGCAGTATTTT.

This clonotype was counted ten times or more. CDR3 DNA: TGCAGTGCTAGACACACAGGGGTTGAAAAACTGTTTTTT. Encoded protein: CSARHTGVEKLFF. This chain uses TRBV20-1 with TRBJ1-4; 7 bases align to TRBD1. The length of the CDR3 is 13 residues. V dropped 2 bases and J dropped 7; count of bases not matched to a gene: 4. From germline, CDR1 is DFQATT and CDR2 SNEGSKA (reference sequence).

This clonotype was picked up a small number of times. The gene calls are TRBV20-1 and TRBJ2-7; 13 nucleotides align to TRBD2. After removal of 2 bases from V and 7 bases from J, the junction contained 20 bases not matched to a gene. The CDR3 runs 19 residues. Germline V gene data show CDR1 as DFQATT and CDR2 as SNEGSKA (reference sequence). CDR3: CSARKSVLAGGLNRLEQYF. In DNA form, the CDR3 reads TGCAGTGCTAGAAAATCCGTACTAGCGGGGGGGCTCAATCGATTAGAGCAGTACTTC.

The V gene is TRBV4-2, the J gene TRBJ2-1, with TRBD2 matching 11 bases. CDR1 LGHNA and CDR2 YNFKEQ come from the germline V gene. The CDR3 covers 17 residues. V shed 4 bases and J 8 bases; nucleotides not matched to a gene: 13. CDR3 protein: CASSPTRASGGYDEQFF. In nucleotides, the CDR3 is TGTGCCAGCAGCCCCACCCGGGCTAGCGGGGGGTACGATGAGCAGTTCTTC.

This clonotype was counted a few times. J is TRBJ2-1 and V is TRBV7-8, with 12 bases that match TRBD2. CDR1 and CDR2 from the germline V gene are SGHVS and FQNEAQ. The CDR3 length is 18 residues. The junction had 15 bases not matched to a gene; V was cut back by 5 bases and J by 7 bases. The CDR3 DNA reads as TGTGCCAGCAGCCCCCTTGCTCCCCTAGCGGGAGGGCGGAATGAGCAGTTCTTC. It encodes CASSPLAPLAGGRNEQFF. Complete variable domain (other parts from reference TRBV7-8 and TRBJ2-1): GAGVSQSPRYKVAKRGQDVALRCDPISGHVSLFWYQQALGQGPEFLTYFQNEAQLDKSGLPSDRFFAERPEGSVSTLKIQRTQQEDSAVYLCASSPLAPLAGGRNEQFFGPGTRLTVL.

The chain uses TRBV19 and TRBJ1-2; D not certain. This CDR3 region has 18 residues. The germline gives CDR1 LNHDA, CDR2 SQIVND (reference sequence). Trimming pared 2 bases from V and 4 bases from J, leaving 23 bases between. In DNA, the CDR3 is TGTGCCAGTAGTATACGGCAGACCGTTACTACTAAGCTCTATGGCTACACCTTC. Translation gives CASSIRQTVTTKLYGYTF.

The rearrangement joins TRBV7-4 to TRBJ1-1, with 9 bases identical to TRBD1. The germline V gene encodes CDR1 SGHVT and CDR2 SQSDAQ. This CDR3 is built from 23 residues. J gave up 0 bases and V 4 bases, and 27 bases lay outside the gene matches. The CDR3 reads CASSSGTGISSILWGLMNTEAFF. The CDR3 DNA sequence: TGTGCCAGCAGCTCCGGGACAGGGATTTCTAGTATTTTGTGGGGGCTAATGAACACTGAAGCTTTCTTT.

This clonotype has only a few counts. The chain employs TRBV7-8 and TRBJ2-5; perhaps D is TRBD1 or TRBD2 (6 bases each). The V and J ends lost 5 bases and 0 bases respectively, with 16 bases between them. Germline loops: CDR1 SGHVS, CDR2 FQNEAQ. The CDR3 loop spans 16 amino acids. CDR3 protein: CASSRGGLKYQETQYF. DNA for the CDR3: TGTGCCAGCAGCCGAGGGGGACTCAAGTACCAAGAGACCCAGTACTTC.

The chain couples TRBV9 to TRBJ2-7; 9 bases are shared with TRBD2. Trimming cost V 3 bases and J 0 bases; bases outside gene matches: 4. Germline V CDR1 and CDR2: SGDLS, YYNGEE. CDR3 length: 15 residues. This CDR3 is CASSEGGLASYEQYF. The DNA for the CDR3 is TGTGCCAGCAGCGAGGGGGGACTAGCCTCCTACGAGCAGTACTTC.

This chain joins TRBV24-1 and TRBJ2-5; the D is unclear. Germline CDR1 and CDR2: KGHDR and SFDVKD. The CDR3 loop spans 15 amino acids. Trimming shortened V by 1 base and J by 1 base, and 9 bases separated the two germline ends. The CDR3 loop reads CATSDFDGFQETQYF. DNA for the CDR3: TGTGCCACCAGTGATTTTGACGGATTCCAAGAGACCCAGTACTTC.

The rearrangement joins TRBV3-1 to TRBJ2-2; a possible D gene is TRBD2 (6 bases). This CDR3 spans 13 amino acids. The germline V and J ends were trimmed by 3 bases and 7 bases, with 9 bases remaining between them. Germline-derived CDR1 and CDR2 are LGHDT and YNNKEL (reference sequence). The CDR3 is CASSQRDNGELFF. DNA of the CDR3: TGTGCCAGCAGCCAGCGGGATAACGGGGAGCTGTTTTTT.

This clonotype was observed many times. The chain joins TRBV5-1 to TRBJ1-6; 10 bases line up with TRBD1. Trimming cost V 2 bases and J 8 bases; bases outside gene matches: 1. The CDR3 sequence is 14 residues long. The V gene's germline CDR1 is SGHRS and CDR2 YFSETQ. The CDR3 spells CASSFGTGDSPLHF. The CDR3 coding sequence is TGCGCCAGCAGCTTCGGGACAGGGGATTCACCCCTCCACTTT.

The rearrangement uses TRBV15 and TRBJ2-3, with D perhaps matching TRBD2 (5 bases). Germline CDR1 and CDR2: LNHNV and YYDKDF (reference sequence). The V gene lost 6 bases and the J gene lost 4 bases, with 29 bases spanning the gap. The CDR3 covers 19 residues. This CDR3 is CATRQVGSGNPLFSDTQYF. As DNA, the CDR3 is TGTGCCACCAGGCAGGTTGGGTCCGGGAACCCTCTGTTTTCAGATACGCAGTATTTT.

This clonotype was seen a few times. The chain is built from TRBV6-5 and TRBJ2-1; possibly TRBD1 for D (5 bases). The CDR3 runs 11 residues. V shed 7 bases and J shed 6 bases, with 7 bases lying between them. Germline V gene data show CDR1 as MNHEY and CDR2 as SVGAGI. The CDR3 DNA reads TGTGCCAGCACAGGGTTCAATGAGCAGTTCTTC. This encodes CASTGFNEQFF.

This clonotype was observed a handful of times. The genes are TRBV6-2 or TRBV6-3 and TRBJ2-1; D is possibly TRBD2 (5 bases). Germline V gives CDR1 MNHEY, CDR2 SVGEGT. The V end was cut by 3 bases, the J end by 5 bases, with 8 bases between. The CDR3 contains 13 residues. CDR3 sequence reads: CASSYTSHNEQFF. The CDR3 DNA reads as TGTGCCAGCAGTTATACTAGTCACAATGAGCAGTTCTTC.

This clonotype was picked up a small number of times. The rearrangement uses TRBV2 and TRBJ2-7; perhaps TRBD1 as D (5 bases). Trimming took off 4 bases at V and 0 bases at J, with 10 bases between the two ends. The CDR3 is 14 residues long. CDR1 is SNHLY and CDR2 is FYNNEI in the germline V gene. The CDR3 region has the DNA TGTGCCAGCAGTGCCGACAGCAACTCCTACGAGCAGTACTTC. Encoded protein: CASSADSNSYEQYF.

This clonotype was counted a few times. The CDR3 loop is CASSLWAPPDTQYF. DNA of the CDR3: TGTGCCAGCAGCTTATGGGCCCCTCCAGATACGCAGTATTTT. This sequence joins TRBV11-2 and TRBJ2-3, with no clear D. Germline V gives CDR1 SGHAT, CDR2 FQNNGV. The CDR3 spans 14 residues. The V and J ends lost 2 bases and 4 bases respectively, with 10 bases between them.